Presented here are 28 T cell receptor beta chains from one specimen sequenced in a study of prognosis after radiotherapy for stage I lung cancer. Multiplex PCR, run in two rounds, amplified TCR beta CDR3 from genomic DNA. Primers specific to each TRBV and TRBJ gene were used in first-round PCR. Each CDR3 protein is one row after TCRdb ran MiXCR on the multiplex PCR reads. The sample has roughly 30,000 distinct CDR3 sequences; under 60% are singletons. Sequencing used PBMCs, obtained before or after stereotactic body radiation therapy (not recorded which). These receptors came from a donor aged 50 or older with non-small cell lung cancer.

The rearrangement links TRBV7-9 to TRBJ1-1; possibly TRBD1 for D (6 bases). V was shortened by 11 bases and J by 4 bases, with 17 bases between the two germline ends. The germline V gene has CDR1 SEHNR and CDR2 FQNEAQ (reference sequence). The CDR3 length is 13 residues. Written as DNA, the CDR3 is TGTGCCTACGGGGAAGGGGACATCACTGAAGCTTTCTTT. Protein product: CAYGEGDITEAFF.

This clonotype was counted at least ten times. The chain's CDR3 is CASSIGTARRDIQYF. CDR3 in DNA: TGTGCCAGCAGTATTGGCACAGCTCGACGGGACATTCAGTACTTC. The chain links TRBV28 to TRBJ2-4; D is ambiguous. CDR1 and CDR2 from the germline V gene are MDHEN and SYDVKM. The V gene lost 5 bases and the J gene lost 8 bases, with 19 bases spanning the gap. CDR3 size: 15 residues.

With respect to this clonotype: At one end, the junction sequence differs from germline, possibly due to a read error. The rearrangement uses TRBV7-6 and TRBJ1-5, with TRBD2 as a possible D gene (5 bases). The end of the DNA fits TRBJ2-3 better, so the J call may be wrong. CDR3 length equals 14 residues. From germline, CDR1 is SGHVS and CDR2 FNYEAQ. This chain's CDR3 is CSSSPGSYNQPQYF. In nucleotides, the CDR3 is TGTTCCAGCAGCCCGGGGAGTTACAATCAGCCCCAGTATTTT.

This clonotype has only one observation. A far larger clone is one base from this, pointing to a likely read error. CDR3: CASSPVLAGDSYEQYF. The DNA for the CDR3 is TGTGCCAGCAGCCCTGTACTAGCGGGGGACTCCTACGAGCAGTACTTC. The chain carries TRBV7-3 and TRBJ2-7; 11 positions agree with TRBD2. The CDR3 is 16 amino acids. Trimming took 5 bases from V and 0 from J; bases not matched to a gene: 6. Germline loops: CDR1 SGHTA, CDR2 FQGTGA.

The chain is built from TRBV2 and TRBJ1-2; D is ambiguous. The V and J ends lost 4 bases and 9 bases respectively, with 18 bases between them. This CDR3 has 14 residues. The V gene's germline CDR1 is SNHLY and CDR2 FYNNEI. CDR3 sequence (DNA): TGTGCCAGCAGTGGGGTCCTCGGCTTAGGTTGCTACACCTTC. This codes for CASSGVLGLGCYTF. Using reference TRBV2 and TRBJ1-2 for the parts outside the CDR3, the full variable domain is EPEVTQTPSHQVTQMGQEVILRCVPISNHLYFYWYRQILGQKVEFLVSFYNNEISEKSEIFDDQFSVERPDGSNFTLKIRSTKLEDSAMYFCASSGVLGLGCYTFGSGTRLTVV.

This clonotype ranks as medium-sized. An end of the junction differs from the germline gene, which may be a read error. This sequence joins TRBV7-2 and TRBJ2-7, with TRBD2 matching 16 bases. This CDR3 spans 18 amino acids. The germline gives CDR1 SGHTA, CDR2 FQGNSA. CDR3 in DNA: TGTGCCAGCAGCTTTACCGGGACTAGCGGGAGGGCCTCCCACGAGCAGTACTTC. This gives the protein CASSFTGTSGRASHEQYF.

A word on this clonotype: Without the conserved terminal phenylalanine or tryptophan, this CDR3 likely stems from a read error. The limits of the CDR3 on the DNA are not certain, so only TCRdb's listed CDR3 is given. CDR3 amino acids: CASSLDTGSGTTDL. The rearrangement links TRBV7-2 to TRBJ2-3; the table calls TRBD2, which could not be checked here. The CDR3 is 14 amino acids in total, end residues counted. CDR1 and CDR2 from the germline V gene are SGHTA and FQGNSA.

Note on this clonotype: Germline is not matched at one junction end, which may reflect a read error. V usage is TRBV6-1 and J usage is TRBJ2-1; no reliable D call. This CDR3 spans 13 amino acids. Per germline, CDR1 MNHNS and CDR2 SASEGT. The CDR3 DNA reads as TGTTCCAGCAGCCACTCGATGCCAGTGGAGCAGTTCTTC. Amino acids: CSSSHSMPVEQFF.

This clonotype was detected many times. The chain is built from TRBV5-1 and TRBJ1-2; D gene uncertain. This CDR3 has 14 residues. V lost 2 bases, J lost 3 bases, and 11 bases lay in between. Germline CDR1 and CDR2: SGHRS and YFSETQ. In nucleotides, the CDR3 is TGCGCCAGCAGCTTCGAAACGGCAGACTATGGCTACACCTTC. Translation gives CASSFETADYGYTF.

This clonotype was recorded many times. The V gene is TRBV7-9, the J gene TRBJ2-7; D is ambiguous. V shed 6 bases and J shed 5 bases, with 8 bases lying between them. The CDR3 length is 11 residues. Germline values: CDR1 SEHNR, CDR2 FQNEAQ (reference sequence). CDR3 region: CASSPFDEQYF. Written as DNA, the CDR3 is TGTGCCAGCAGTCCCTTTGACGAGCAGTACTTC.

CDR3 nucleotides: TGTGCCAGCAGTCCGGACGGCTGGGCCGGGGAGCTGTTTTTT. Its translation is CASSPDGWAGELFF. J is TRBJ2-2 and V is TRBV28; D remains ambiguous. The CDR3 is 14 amino acids. The V gene lost 5 bases and the J gene lost 6 bases, with 13 bases spanning the gap. Germline V lookup: CDR1 MDHEN, CDR2 SYDVKM.

V gene TRBV20-1 combines with J gene TRBJ2-7; 8 bases are a match to TRBD1. V lost 3 bases to trimming and J lost 11 bases; unmatched junction nucleotides: 12. Germline loops: CDR1 DFQATT, CDR2 SNEGSKA (reference sequence). CDR3 length equals 13 residues. CDR3 amino acids: CSARGPTGAREYF. For the CDR3, the DNA is TGCAGTGCTAGGGGCCCGACAGGGGCCAGGGAGTACTTC.

In its sample, this clonotype ranks as medium-sized. The chain couples TRBV30 to TRBJ2-7; D may be TRBD1 or TRBD2 (5 bases each). The CDR3 is 14 residues long. Germline values: CDR1 GTSNPN, CDR2 SVGIG (reference sequence). V lost 0 bases and J lost 6, with 15 bases in between. The CDR3 DNA reads TGTGCCTGGAGTGTACTGGGGGTTTCGAGCGAGCAGTACTTC. This translates into CAWSVLGVSSEQYF.

In its sample, this clonotype was seen many times. The DNA of the CDR3 is TGTGCCATCAGTGAGCCTACTAGCGGGGGCAACGAGCAGTACTTC. It translates to CAISEPTSGGNEQYF. V gene TRBV10-3 combines with J gene TRBJ2-7; 11 bases are a match to TRBD2. Losses at the gene ends were 2 bases for V and 5 bases for J; bases not matched to a gene: 5. This CDR3 region has 15 residues. Germline V gene sequence: CDR1 ENHRY, CDR2 SYGVKD.

Remarks on this clonotype: A much larger clone sits a single nucleotide away, making a read error possible. The chain recombines TRBV7-2 with TRBJ2-2; the D gene is possibly TRBD2 (7 bases). With 1 base removed from V and 10 bases from J, the gap between germline ends came to 16 bases. Germline CDR1 is SGHTA and CDR2 is FQGNSA. CDR3 length equals 15 residues. The DNA of the CDR3 is TGTGCCAGCAGCTTAGAGGGGGGGTGGCCCGTGGAGCTGTTTTTT. Its protein is CASSLEGGWPVELFF. Looking up the rest from reference TRBV7-2 and TRBJ2-2 gives the full variable domain: GAGVSQSPSNKVTEKGKDVELRCDPISGHTALYWYRQSLGQGLEFLIYFQGNSAPDKSGLPSDRFSAERTGGSVSTLTIQRTQQEDSAVYLCASSLEGGWPVELFFGEGSRLTVL.

Details on this clonotype: Only one base separates this from a far larger clonotype, so it likely reflects a read error. The rearrangement links TRBV20-1 to TRBJ2-5; the D gene is possibly TRBD1 (6 bases). The last part of the DNA fits TRBJ2-1 better; the J call may be wrong. The germline CDR1 and CDR2 sequences are DFQATT and SNEGSKA (reference sequence). The CDR3 is 13 amino acids. The DNA for the CDR3 is TGCAGTGCTAGTAGTCAGGGGATGTATGAGCAGTTCTTC. Translation gives CSASSQGMYEQFF.

This clonotype was recorded many times. This chain joins TRBV19 and TRBJ1-1, with TRBD1 identical over 7 bases. Germline CDR1 LNHDA, CDR2 SQIVND (reference sequence). The length of the CDR3 is 13 residues. J gave up 4 bases and V 5 bases, and 4 bases lay outside the gene matches. CDR3 in DNA: TGTGCCAGTAGTCTGACAGGGACCACTGAAGCTTTCTTT. Protein product: CASSLTGTTEAFF.

This clonotype was counted ten times or more. This sequence joins TRBV7-2 and TRBJ2-1; TRBD2 matches 8 bases. CDR1 is SGHTA and CDR2 is FQGNSA in the germline V gene. CDR3 length: 13 amino acids. V gave up 5 bases and J gave up 8 bases; unmatched junction bases: 5. The CDR3 sequence is CASSDQAGDEQFF. The CDR3 nucleotides read TGTGCCAGCAGCGACCAAGCGGGAGATGAGCAGTTCTTC.

The V gene is TRBV27, the J gene TRBJ2-5, with D possibly being TRBD2 (7 bases). The germline V gene has CDR1 MNHEY and CDR2 SMNVEV (reference sequence). Trimming removed 5 bases from V and 3 bases from J, with 25 bases in between. The CDR3 runs to 18 residues. The CDR3 nucleotides are TGTGCCAGCAGTCACATGGGCCTGGGGGGGGCAGGAGAAGAGACCCAGTACTTC. It translates to CASSHMGLGGAGEETQYF.

The gene calls are TRBV28 and TRBJ2-7; no clear D gene. Trimming cost V 5 bases and J 2 bases, with 13 bases left between them. The CDR3 length is 14 residues. Germline CDR1 and CDR2: MDHEN and SYDVKM. The CDR3 DNA is TGTGCCAGCAGTGATGTAGGGCTTACCTACGAGCAGTACTTC. It yields the protein CASSDVGLTYEQYF.

This clonotype was seen many times. This chain connects TRBV20-1 to TRBJ2-7, with a possible D match to TRBD1 (6 bases). Between the trimmed V and J ends, which lost 1 base and 5 bases, there was a span of 18 bases. CDR1 is DFQATT, CDR2 SNEGSKA, per germline (reference sequence). This CDR3 spans 15 amino acids. The CDR3 nucleotides are TGCAGTGCTAGAGTTGTCGGCAGGGGTTTCGACGAGCAGTACTTC. Its protein product is CSARVVGRGFDEQYF.

This clonotype was counted ten times or more. It is likely a read error, because the conserved phenylalanine at the end of the CDR3 is missing. The CDR3 here is CASTLRRGSTGELFI. DNA for the CDR3: TGTGCCAGCACCTTACGTAGGGGGTCCACCGGGGAGCTGTTTATT. This sequence joins TRBV6-1 and TRBJ2-2; D perhaps matches TRBD1 (6 bases). Trimming shortened V by 7 bases and J by 4 bases, and 16 bases separated the two germline ends. Germline CDR1 MNHNS, CDR2 SASEGT. CDR3 length: 15 residues.

The sample holds many counts of this clonotype. The rearrangement uses TRBV19 and TRBJ1-2, with D hard to call. V lost 5 bases and J lost 8, with 15 bases in between. The length of the CDR3 is 13 residues. Germline-derived CDR1 and CDR2 are LNHDA and SQIVND (reference sequence). The CDR3 spells CASSRSRIDGYTF. The CDR3 DNA reads as TGTGCCAGTAGTCGGTCGCGAATTGACGGCTACACCTTC. The entire variable domain, with the rest obtained from reference TRBV19 and TRBJ1-2, is as follows: DGGITQSPKYLFRKEGQNVTLSCEQNLNHDAMYWYRQDPGQGLRLIYYSQIVNDFQKGDIAEGYSVSREKKESFPLTVTSAQKNPTAFYLCASSRSRIDGYTFGSGTRLTVV.

This clonotype was counted at least ten times. The chain links TRBV28 to TRBJ1-1; 7 bases are shared with TRBD1. Germline V CDR1 and CDR2: MDHEN, SYDVKM. The J segment lost 11 bases and the V segment lost 5 bases, leaving 17 bases of the junction unmatched. This CDR3 contains 15 residues. CDR3 in DNA: TGTGCCAGCAGTGGTTCCGGAAGAGGGGGCGGTAATGCTTTCTTT. It yields the protein CASSGSGRGGGNAFF.

The V gene is TRBV6-2 or TRBV6-3, the J gene TRBJ1-2; TRBD1 aligns across 7 bases. CDR3 length: 15 amino acids. Germline V CDR1 and CDR2: MNHEY, SVGEGT. V lost 5 bases to trimming and J lost 3 bases; unmatched junction nucleotides: 9. CDR3 loop: CASSLRRTGDYGYTF. CDR3 DNA: TGTGCCAGCAGTCTTCGGCGTACAGGGGACTATGGCTACACCTTC.

The CDR3 loop is CASSLQIGTSYEQYF. CDR3 nucleotide sequence: TGTGCCAGCAGTTTACAGATAGGGACTAGCTACGAGCAGTACTTC. The rearrangement uses TRBV28 and TRBJ2-7, with 8 bases that match TRBD2. The CDR3 contains 15 residues. Germline lookup yields CDR1 MDHEN and CDR2 SYDVKM. V gave up 2 bases and J gave up 3 bases; unmatched junction bases: 6.

The rearrangement uses TRBV7-2 and TRBJ1-2, with a tentative D call TRBD1 (6 bases). Per the germline V gene, CDR1 is SGHTA and CDR2 is FQGNSA. V lost 3 bases and J lost 8, with 16 bases in between. The CDR3 loop spans 14 amino acids. The CDR3 loop is CASSFPGKGGGYTF. Written as DNA, the CDR3 is TGTGCCAGCAGCTTTCCGGGAAAGGGGGGGGGCTACACCTTC.

Comments on this clonotype: A single base separates this from a much larger clone, so it may be a read error. This rearrangement joins TRBV5-5 to TRBJ2-5, with D maybe TRBD1 (5 bases). CDR1 SGHKS and CDR2 YYEKEE come from the germline V gene (reference sequence). The CDR3 totals 15 residues. V lost 2 bases and J 1 base, leaving 12 bases between the germline ends. CDR3 bases: TGTGCCAGCAGCTTAATGAGACAGCCCCAAGAGACCCAGTACTTC. Protein: CASSLMRQPQETQYF.